This TCR beta chain comes out of a study of blood T cell repertoires in COVID-19. CDR3 size: 17 residues. From germline, CDR1 is KGHSH and CDR2 LQKENI. The V gene lost 6 bases and the J gene lost 4 bases, with 22 bases spanning the gap. This clone was counted at least ten times. Some clones are missing from TCRdb's copy, which holds only in-frame ones; the method was immunoSEQ multiplex PCR. The table includes tens of thousands of clones, under 80% detected once. The sequence was obtained from a woman aged 55-69 years who had been exposed to COVID-19. The rearrangement uses TRBV18 and TRBJ2-1; D may be TRBD1 (8 bases). Sequencing input: PBMCs or T cells enriched from blood (not recorded which). The CDR3 DNA reads as TGTGCCAGCTCCCTTAGGACAGGGACTACTACATACAATGAGCAGTTCTTC. Protein: CASSLRTGTTTYNEQFF.